Listed below are T cell receptor beta chains from one sample, sequenced in a study of T cells in Graves' hyperthyroidism and ophthalmopathy. TCRdb recomputed calls from the multiplex PCR reads with MiXCR, one row per CDR3 protein. Here the sample spans approximately 520,000 distinct CDR3 sequences, 20% to 25% being singletons. The specimen was blood. All receptors derive from a man aged 18 to 29 with Graves' hyperthyroidism. Each CDR3 is given with its conserved first and last residue. A D gene is named only where the DNA matches it firmly. Expanded clones are given a class, and other clones once, few, many or no size at all.

CDR3nt	CDR3aa	v_gene	j_gene	d_gene	abundance
TGTGCCAGCAGTTATCGTAGGGCTGGCTACACCTTC	CASSYRRAGYTF	TRBV6-5	TRBJ1-2	NA	few
TGTGCCAGCAGTGAGTCCCTCGGAACTGAAGCTTTCTTT	CASSESLGTEAFF	TRBV6-1	TRBJ1-1	NA	many
TGCAGTGCTATAGACTTTCGAGAGACCCAGTACTTC	CSAIDFRETQYF	TRBV20-1	TRBJ2-5	NA	many
TGTGCCAGCAGTGAAGTGGGCGGGGGCCAAGAGACCCAGTACTTC	CASSEVGGGQETQYF	TRBV6-1	TRBJ2-5	TRBD2	NA
TGTGCCAGCAGCCCCCGCCGGCATAGGGGCACCCAAAAAGCTTTCTTT	CASSPRRHRGTQKAFF	TRBV7-8	TRBJ1-1	NA	many
TGTGCCAGCAGTACCCGAATGGGACGGATGAATCAGCCCCAGCATTTT	CASSTRMGRMNQPQHF	TRBV28	TRBJ1-5	NA	many
TGTGCCAGCAGCGTCCGACCCACCGGGGAGCTGTTTTTT	CASSVRPTGELFF	TRBV9	TRBJ2-2	NA	few
TGTGCCAGCGAGGGTTCAGTAGACGAGCAGTACTTC	CASEGSVDEQYF	TRBV2	TRBJ2-7	NA	many
TGTGCCAGCAGCCTCGGGACGGCTATGTACTATGGCTACACCTTC	CASSLGTAMYYGYTF	TRBV6-1	TRBJ1-2	NA	NA
TGTGCCAGCAGGAGGACAGGGGAGGCGGATGGCTACACCTTC	CASRRTGEADGYTF	TRBV12-3/TRBV12-4	TRBJ1-2	TRBD1	NA
TGTGCCAGCAATCTTGACAGGCGCTCCGATCAGCCCCAGCATTTT	CASNLDRRSDQPQHF	TRBV6-5	TRBJ1-5	NA	many
TGCAGCGTGCTCTCCGGCGAGCAGTACTTC	CSVLSGEQYF	TRBV29-1	TRBJ2-7	NA	many
TGTGCCATCAGTGACTCAGGGGAAACCGGGGAGCTGTTTTTT	CAISDSGETGELFF	TRBV10-3	TRBJ2-2	NA	few
TGTGCCAGCAGCGTAGGAGGGGGCAGCGATCAGCCCCAGCATTTT	CASSVGGGSDQPQHF	TRBV9	TRBJ1-5	TRBD1	many
TGTGCCTGGAGAGGGTGGGACGGACCCTCTGGGGCCAACGTCCTGACTTTC	CAWRGWDGPSGANVLTF	TRBV30	TRBJ2-6	NA	many
TGTGCCAGTTCCAAGGGAATCTCGTACCCATATGGCTACACCTTC	CASSKGISYPYGYTF	TRBV18	TRBJ1-2	NA	few
TGTGCCAGCAGTGATATGGGATCGCAGCCCCAGCATTTT	CASSDMGSQPQHF	TRBV2	TRBJ1-5	NA	many
TGTGCCAGCAGTTTATCAGCCGAGGGCTACACCTTC	CASSLSAEGYTF	TRBV28	TRBJ1-2	NA	many
TGCAGCGCTGAGGGGACATCCGACTCCTACGAGCAGTACTTC	CSAEGTSDSYEQYF	TRBV29-1	TRBJ2-7	NA	NA
TGTGCCAGCAGTTTAAGTAGCCAAGGCTCCTACGAGCAGTACTTC	CASSLSSQGSYEQYF	TRBV12-3/TRBV12-4	TRBJ2-7	NA	NA
TGTGCCAGCAGAGACAGGGGGCTACGGCAGCCCCAGCATTTT	CASRDRGLRQPQHF	TRBV12-3/TRBV12-4	TRBJ1-5	TRBD1	many
TGTGCCAGCTCACCAGGGGACAGCGATCAGCCCCAGCATTTT	CASSPGDSDQPQHF	TRBV18	TRBJ1-5	TRBD1	NA